The present entry profiles one T cell receptor (beta chain) with its context. Study processing details: Estimated nucleated cell counts came from reference gene primer amplification. Libraries were prepared by immunoSEQ multiplex PCR; TCRdb keeps only in-frame clonotypes and omits some of them. V and J calls and clone size are copied from that table; D and trimming were computed from the DNA. The sample records under 80,000 clones, roughly nine tenths being singletons. The data are from a study of blood T cell repertoires in COVID-19. About the study: Samples representing acute and convalescent COVID-19 were sourced from the United States, Italy and Spain. From T cells, B-cell-depleted T cells, or PBMCs came the material, which was cDNA or gDNA.

Per germline, CDR1 MDHEN and CDR2 SYDVKM. The CDR3 is 15 residues long. With 4 bases clipped from V and 0 bases from J, the junction kept 2 bases outside the gene matches. The chain couples TRBV28 to TRBJ2-4; 8 nucleotides line up with TRBD2. Source material: peripheral blood. The clonotype comes from a man aged 50 to 59 with active COVID-19. Written as DNA, the CDR3 is TGTGCCAGCAGTTCGGGGGGGGAAGCCAAAAACATTCAGTACTTC. This gives the protein CASSSGGEAKNIQYF.